This TCR beta chain was identified during a study of cytomegalovirus exposure and HLA in healthy donors. On this clone: Its cognate antigen is unknown.

Broader study findings: That first-cohort TCR clusters tended to co-occur in the 130 or so validation repertoires was found in a later analysis. In vitro confirmation showed a few CMV-associated chains to be CMV antigen specific. The authors enumerated over 150 TCR beta chains as linked to cytomegalovirus. Generally TCR sequences proved uncommon, though certain public TCRs appeared in numerous donors.

TCRdb keeps only in-frame clones here, not all; method: immunoSEQ multiplex PCR. This sample yields about 200,000 clones, of which roughly 82% are seen a single time; under 15% belongs to the top ten. Per germline, CDR1 SNHLY and CDR2 FYNNEI. The CDR3 is 14 residues long. Trimming cost V 6 bases and J 8 bases, with 19 bases left between them. Source material: PBMCs. This chain uses TRBV2 with TRBJ1-2, with TRBD1 as a possible D gene (6 bases). The receptor comes from a woman aged 25 to 39 in good health and CMV-seropositive. The CDR3 region is CASSEQTGFGGYTF. In DNA form, the CDR3 reads TGTGCCAGCAGCGAGCAAACAGGGTTCGGGGGCTACACCTTC.